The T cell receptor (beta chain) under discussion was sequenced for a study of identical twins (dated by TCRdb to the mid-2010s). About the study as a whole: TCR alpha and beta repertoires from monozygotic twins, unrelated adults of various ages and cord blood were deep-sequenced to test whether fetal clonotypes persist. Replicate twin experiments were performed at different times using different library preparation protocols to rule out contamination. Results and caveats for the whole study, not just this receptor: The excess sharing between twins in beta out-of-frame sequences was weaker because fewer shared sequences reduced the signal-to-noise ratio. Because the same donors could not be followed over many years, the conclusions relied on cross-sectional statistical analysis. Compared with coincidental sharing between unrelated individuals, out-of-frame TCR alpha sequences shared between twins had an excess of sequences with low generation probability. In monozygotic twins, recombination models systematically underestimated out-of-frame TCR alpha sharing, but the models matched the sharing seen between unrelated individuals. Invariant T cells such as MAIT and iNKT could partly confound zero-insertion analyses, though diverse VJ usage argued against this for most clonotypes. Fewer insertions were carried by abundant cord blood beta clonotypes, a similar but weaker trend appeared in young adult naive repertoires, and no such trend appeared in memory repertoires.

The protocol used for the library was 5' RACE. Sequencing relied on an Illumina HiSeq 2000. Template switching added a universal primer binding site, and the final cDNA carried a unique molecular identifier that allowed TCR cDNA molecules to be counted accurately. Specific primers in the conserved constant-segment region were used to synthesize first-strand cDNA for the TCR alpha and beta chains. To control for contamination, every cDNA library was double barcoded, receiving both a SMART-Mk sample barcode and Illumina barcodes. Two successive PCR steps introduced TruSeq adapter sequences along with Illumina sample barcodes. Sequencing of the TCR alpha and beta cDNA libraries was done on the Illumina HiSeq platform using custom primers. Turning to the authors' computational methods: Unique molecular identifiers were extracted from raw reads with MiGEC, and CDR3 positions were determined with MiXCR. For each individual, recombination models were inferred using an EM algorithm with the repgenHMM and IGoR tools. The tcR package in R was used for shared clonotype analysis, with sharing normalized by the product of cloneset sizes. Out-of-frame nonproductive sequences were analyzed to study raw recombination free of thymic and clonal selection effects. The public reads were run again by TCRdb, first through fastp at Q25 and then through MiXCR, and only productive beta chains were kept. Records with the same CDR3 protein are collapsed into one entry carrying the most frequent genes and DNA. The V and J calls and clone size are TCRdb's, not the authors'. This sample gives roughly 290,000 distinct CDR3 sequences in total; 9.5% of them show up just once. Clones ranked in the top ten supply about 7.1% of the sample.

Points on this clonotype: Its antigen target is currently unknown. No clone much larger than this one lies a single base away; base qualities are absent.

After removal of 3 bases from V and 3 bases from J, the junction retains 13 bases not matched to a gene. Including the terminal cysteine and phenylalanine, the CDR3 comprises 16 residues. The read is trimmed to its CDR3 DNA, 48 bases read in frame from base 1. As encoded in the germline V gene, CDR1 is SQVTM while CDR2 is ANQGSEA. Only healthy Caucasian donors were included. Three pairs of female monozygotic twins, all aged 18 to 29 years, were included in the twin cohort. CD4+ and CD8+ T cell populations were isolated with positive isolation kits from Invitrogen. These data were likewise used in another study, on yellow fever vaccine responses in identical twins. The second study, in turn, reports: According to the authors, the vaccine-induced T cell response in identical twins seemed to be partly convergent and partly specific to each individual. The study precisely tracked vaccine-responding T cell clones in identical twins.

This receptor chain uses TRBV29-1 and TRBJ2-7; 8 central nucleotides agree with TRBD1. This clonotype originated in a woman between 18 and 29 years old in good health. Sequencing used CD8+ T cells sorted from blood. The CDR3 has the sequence CSVEGFRTGKLYEQYF. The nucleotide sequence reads TGCAGCGTTGAGGGCTTTCGGACAGGGAAGCTCTACGAGCAGTACTTC.